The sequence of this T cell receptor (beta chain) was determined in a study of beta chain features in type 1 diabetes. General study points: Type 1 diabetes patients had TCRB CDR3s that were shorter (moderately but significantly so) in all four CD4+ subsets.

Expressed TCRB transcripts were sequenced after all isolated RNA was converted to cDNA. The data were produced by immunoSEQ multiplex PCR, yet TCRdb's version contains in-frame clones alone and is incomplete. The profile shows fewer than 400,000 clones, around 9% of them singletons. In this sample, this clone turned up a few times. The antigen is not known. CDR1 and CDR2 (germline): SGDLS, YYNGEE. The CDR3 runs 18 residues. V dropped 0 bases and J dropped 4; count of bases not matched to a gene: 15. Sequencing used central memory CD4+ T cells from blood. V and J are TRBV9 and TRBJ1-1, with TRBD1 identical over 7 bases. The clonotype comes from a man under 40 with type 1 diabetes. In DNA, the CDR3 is TGTGCCAGCAGCGTAGCTACAGGGGCGCCCTCCGTGGTCACTGAAGCTTTCTTT. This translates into CASSVATGAPSVVTEAFF.